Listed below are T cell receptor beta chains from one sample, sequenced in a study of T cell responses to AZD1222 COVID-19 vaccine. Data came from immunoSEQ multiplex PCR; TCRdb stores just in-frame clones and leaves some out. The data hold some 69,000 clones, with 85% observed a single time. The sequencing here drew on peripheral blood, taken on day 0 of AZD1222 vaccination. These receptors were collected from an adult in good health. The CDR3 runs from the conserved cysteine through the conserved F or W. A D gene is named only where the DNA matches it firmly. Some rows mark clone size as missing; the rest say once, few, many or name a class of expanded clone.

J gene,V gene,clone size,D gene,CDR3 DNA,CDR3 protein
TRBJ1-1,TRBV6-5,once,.,TGTGCCAGCAGTTACTCCTCGAACACTGAAGCTTTCTTT,CASSYSSNTEAFF
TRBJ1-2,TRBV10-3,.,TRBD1,TGTGCCATCAGTGAGCCGTCCGGGACAGGGGGTCGAGGCTACACCTTC,CAISEPSGTGGRGYTF
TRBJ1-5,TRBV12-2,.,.,TGTGCAAGTCGCTTAGCAGGGGGCGCCCCGAGGTCTCAGCATTTT,CASRLAGGAPRSQHF
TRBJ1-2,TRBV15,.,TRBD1,TGTGCCACCAGATTGGGACAGGGAGGAGGAGGCTACACCTTC,CATRLGQGGGGYTF
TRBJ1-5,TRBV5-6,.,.,TGTGCCAGCAGCACCGGGACACAGAATCAGCCCCAGCATTTT,CASSTGTQNQPQHF
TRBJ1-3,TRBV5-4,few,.,TGTGCCAGCAGCAAAGGGACACCTCAGAGCTCTGGAAACACCATATATTTT,CASSKGTPQSSGNTIYF
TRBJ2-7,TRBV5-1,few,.,TGCGCCAGCAGCCTCTCCAGGGCCTCCTACGAGCAGTACTTC,CASSLSRASYEQYF
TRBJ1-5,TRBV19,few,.,TGTGCCAGTAGTATTGGCCAATCTAATAGCAATCAGCCCCAGCATTTT,CASSIGQSNSNQPQHF
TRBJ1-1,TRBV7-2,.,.,TGTGCCAGCAGCTCCCCTTTAGCGAACACTGAAGCTTTCTTT,CASSSPLANTEAFF
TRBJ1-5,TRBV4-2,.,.,TGTGCCAGCAGCCCTCAGGCCACCATTGATCAGCCCCAGCATTTT,CASSPQATIDQPQHF
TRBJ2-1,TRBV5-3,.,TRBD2,TGTGCCAGAAGCTTGGCCCCGCGGGGGGCCTACAATGAGCAGTTCTTC,CARSLAPRGAYNEQFF
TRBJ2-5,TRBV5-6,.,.,TGTGCCAGCAGCTTAACGGAGGACCTGGAGACCCAGTACTTC,CASSLTEDLETQYF
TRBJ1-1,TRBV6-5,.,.,TGTGCCAGCAGTTACTTGGGACCACAGGGGAACACTGAAGCTTTCTTT,CASSYLGPQGNTEAFF
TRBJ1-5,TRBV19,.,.,TGTGCCAGTAGTATACGGGACCTTAACCAGCATTTT,CASSIRDLNQHF
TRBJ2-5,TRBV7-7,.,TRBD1,TGTGCTAGCAGCCGGACAGGGGAAGAGACCCAGTACTTC,CASSRTGEETQYF
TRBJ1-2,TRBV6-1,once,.,TGTGCCAGCAGTGAAGCGCTGGGGGGCCTGCTTAACTATGGCTACACCTTC,CASSEALGGLLNYGYTF
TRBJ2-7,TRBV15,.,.,TGTGCCACCAGCAGAGGGAGGATATCCTACGAGCAGTACTTC,CATSRGRISYEQYF
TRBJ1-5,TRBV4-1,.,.,TGCGCCAGCTCCGGGCGGGCAGGTAATCAGCCCCAGCATTTT,CASSGRAGNQPQHF
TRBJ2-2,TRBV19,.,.,TGTGCCAGTATGCGGAACCCGAACACCGGGGAGCTGTTTTTT,CASMRNPNTGELFF
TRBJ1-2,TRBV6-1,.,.,TGTGCCAGCAGTGAAGCGGGGCCTAACATCTATGGCTACACCTTC,CASSEAGPNIYGYTF
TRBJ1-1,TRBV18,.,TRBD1,TGTGCCAGCTCATTGGGACAGGGGAACACTGAAGCTTTCTTT,CASSLGQGNTEAFF
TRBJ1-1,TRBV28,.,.,TGTGCCAGCAGGCCCGTGGCAGCCCCTCGGGGCGCTGAAGCTTTCTTT,CASRPVAAPRGAEAFF
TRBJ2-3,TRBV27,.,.,TGTGCCAGCAGATCTGGACCTTTTAGCACAGATACGCAGTATTTT,CASRSGPFSTDTQYF
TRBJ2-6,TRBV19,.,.,TGTGCCAGTAGTAACGGGGCGCTTGGGGCCAACATCCTGACTTTC,CASSNGALGANILTF
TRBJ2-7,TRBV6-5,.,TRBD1,TGTGCCAGCGACGACAGGGTGGGCGAGCAGTACTTC,CASDDRVGEQYF
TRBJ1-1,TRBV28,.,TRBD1,TGTGCCAGCAGTCCGGACAGGGGGCAGGCGTCTGAAGCTTTCTTT,CASSPDRGQASEAFF
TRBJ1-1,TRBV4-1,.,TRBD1,TGCGCCAGCAGCCAAGAATGGCAGGGGGGGAGCGAAGCTTTCTTT,CASSQEWQGGSEAFF
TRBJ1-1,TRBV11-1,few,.,TGTGCCAGCAGCTTTCAGGGCGGGACTGAAGCTTTCTTT,CASSFQGGTEAFF
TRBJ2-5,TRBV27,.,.,TGTGCCAGCAGTTTCACTCCCAAAGAGACCCAGTACTTC,CASSFTPKETQYF
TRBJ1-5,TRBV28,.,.,TGTGCCAGCAGCGTCCAGGGTCTTGGCAATCAGCCCCAGCATTTT,CASSVQGLGNQPQHF
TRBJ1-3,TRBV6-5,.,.,TGTGCCAGCCGGTACTCTGGAAACACCATATATTTT,CASRYSGNTIYF
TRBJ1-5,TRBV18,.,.,TGTGCCAGCTCACCGCCAGGTGGGTATCAGCCCCAGCATTTT,CASSPPGGYQPQHF
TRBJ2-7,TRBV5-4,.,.,TGTGCCAGCAGCTTTTGGGGCACCGCCTACGAGCAGTACTTC,CASSFWGTAYEQYF
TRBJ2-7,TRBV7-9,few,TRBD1,TGTGCCAGCAGCCCAACAGGGGACGAGCAGTACTTC,CASSPTGDEQYF
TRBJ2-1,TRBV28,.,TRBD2,TGTGCCAGCAGTATGACTAGCGGGGCTTACAATGAGCAGTTCTTC,CASSMTSGAYNEQFF
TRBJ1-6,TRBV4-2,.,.,TGTGCCAGCAGCCAAACGGAAAATAATTCACCCCTCCACTTT,CASSQTENNSPLHF
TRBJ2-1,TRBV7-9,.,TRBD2,TGTGCCAGCAGCTCTCTACTAGCGGGGGGCCCATACAATGAGCAGTTCTTC,CASSSLLAGGPYNEQFF
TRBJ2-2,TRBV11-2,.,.,TGTGCCAGCAGCCTCGGCCCAAACCTAGCCGGGGAGCTGTTTTTT,CASSLGPNLAGELFF
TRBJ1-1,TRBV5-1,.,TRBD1,TGCGCCAGCAGCTTGGCTTGGGGACAGGGAGAAGCTTTCTTT,CASSLAWGQGEAFF
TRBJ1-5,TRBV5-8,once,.,TGTGCCAGCAGCCCCGGGGCGCTCGAGCCCCAGCATTTT,CASSPGALEPQHF
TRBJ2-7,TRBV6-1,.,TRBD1,TGTGCCAGCAGTGGCGGACAGGGGGCAGCCTCCACCTACGAGCAGTACTTC,CASSGGQGAASTYEQYF
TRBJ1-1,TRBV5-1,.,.,TGCGCCAGCAGCTTCTCGGATAACACTGAAGCTTTCTTT,CASSFSDNTEAFF
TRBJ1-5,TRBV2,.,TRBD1,TGTGCCAGCAGTGAAGCGAGGGGACAGGCTCTGGGGCATTTT,CASSEARGQALGHF
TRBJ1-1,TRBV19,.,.,TGTGCCAGTAGTTTATTAAATTCGATAGGGGAGGACACTGAAGCTTTCTTT,CASSLLNSIGEDTEAFF
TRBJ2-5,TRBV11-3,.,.,TGTGCCAGCAGCCCATGGAGAGTGGTGAGAAAAAAAGAGACCCAGTACTTC,CASSPWRVVRKKETQYF
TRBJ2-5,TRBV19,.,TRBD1,TGTGCCAGTAGTAGGGACAGGGGGCGCGTGGAGACCCAGTACTTC,CASSRDRGRVETQYF
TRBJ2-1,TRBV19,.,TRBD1,TGTGCCAGTAGTCAGTATCCCGGGACAGGGAGCCATGAGCAGTTCTTC,CASSQYPGTGSHEQFF
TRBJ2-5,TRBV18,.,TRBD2,TGTGCCAGCTCACGCGGGAGTTTGCTTAATCGGGAGACCCAGTACTTC,CASSRGSLLNRETQYF
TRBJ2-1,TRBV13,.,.,TGTGCCAGCAGCTTAGACGGGGCCTCGTTTTACAATGAGCAGTTCTTC,CASSLDGASFYNEQFF
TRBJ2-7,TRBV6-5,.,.,TGTGCCGCCTGGGATAACTACGAGCAGTACTTC,CAAWDNYEQYF
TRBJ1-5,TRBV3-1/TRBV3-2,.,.,TGTGCCAGCAGCCAAGATAGAGGGGAGGGGCAGCCCCAGCATTTT,CASSQDRGEGQPQHF
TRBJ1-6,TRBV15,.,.,TGTGCCACCAGGTACGGACAACGAAATTCACCCCTCCACTTT,CATRYGQRNSPLHF
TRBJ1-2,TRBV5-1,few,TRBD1,TGCGCCAGCAGCTCGGGACAGGGGGCGGTCTATGGCTACACCTTC,CASSSGQGAVYGYTF
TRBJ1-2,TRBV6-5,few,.,TGTGCCAGCAGTTACTCGACTCCAGGGAGTAGCTATGGCTACACCTTC,CASSYSTPGSSYGYTF
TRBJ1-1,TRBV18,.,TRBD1,TGTGCCAGCTCACCACCGGGACAGGGTTTTAACACTGAAGCTTTCTTT,CASSPPGQGFNTEAFF
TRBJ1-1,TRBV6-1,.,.,TGTGCCAGCAGTGAAGAGGGGATGAACACTGAAGCTTTCTTT,CASSEEGMNTEAFF
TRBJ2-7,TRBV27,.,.,TGTGCCAGCAGTTTGTTCGGGTCCTCCTACGAGCAGTACTTC,CASSLFGSSYEQYF
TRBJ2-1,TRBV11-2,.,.,TGTGCCAGCAGCTCTAGCCTAAGCTCCTACAATGAGCAGTTCTTC,CASSSSLSSYNEQFF
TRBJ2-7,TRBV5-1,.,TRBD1,TGCGCCAGCAGCCCCTCGGGACAGGGAAGCTACGAGCAGTACTTC,CASSPSGQGSYEQYF
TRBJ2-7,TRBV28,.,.,TGTGCCAGCAGTTGGTCCTCCCCTAGCCTGGTGAGCGAGCAGTACTTC,CASSWSSPSLVSEQYF